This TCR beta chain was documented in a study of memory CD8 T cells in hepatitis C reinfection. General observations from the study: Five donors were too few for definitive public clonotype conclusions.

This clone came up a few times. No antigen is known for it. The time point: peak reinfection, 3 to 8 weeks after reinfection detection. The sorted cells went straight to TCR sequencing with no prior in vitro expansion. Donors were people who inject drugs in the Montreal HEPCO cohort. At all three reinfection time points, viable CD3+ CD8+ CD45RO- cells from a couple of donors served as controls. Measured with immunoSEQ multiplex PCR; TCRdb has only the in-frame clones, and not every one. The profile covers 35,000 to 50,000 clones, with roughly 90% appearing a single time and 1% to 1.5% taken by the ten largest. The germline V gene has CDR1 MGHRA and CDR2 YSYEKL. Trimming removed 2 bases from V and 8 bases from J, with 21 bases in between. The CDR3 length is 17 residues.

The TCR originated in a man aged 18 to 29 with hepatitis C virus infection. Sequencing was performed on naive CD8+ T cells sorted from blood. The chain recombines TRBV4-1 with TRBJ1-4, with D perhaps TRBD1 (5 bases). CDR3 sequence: CASSQMPGGAEGEKLFF. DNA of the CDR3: TGCGCCAGCAGCCAAATGCCCGGAGGGGCAGAGGGCGAAAAACTGTTTTTT.